The 7 T cell receptor beta chains reported below all come from one sample, sequenced in a study of blood T cell repertoires in COVID-19. Repertoires were generated with immunoSEQ multiplex PCR, while TCRdb's copy carries only in-frame clones and drops some. Of around 94,000 clones listed, about 91% are singletons. The sequenced sample was peripheral blood. These receptors were collected from a man younger than 35 with acute or convalescent COVID-19.

This chain joins TRBV5-1 and TRBJ1-4; tentatively, D is TRBD1 (5 bases). The germline gives CDR1 SGHRS, CDR2 YFSETQ. There are 16 residues in the CDR3. V shed 0 bases and J shed 5 bases, with 14 bases lying between them. CDR3 region: CASSLAGGRRNEKLFF. The DNA for the CDR3 is TGCGCCAGCAGCTTGGCCGGGGGTAGAAGGAATGAAAAACTGTTTTTT.

The chain uses TRBV15 and TRBJ1-5; 11 positions match TRBD1. V gave up 5 bases and J gave up 6 bases; unmatched junction bases: 3. Germline V gene lookup returns CDR1 LNHNV and CDR2 YYDKDF (reference sequence). The CDR3 runs 14 residues. This CDR3 reads CATSGDRGGQPQHF. CDR3 coding DNA: TGTGCCACCAGCGGGGACAGGGGGGGTCAGCCCCAGCATTTT.

The chain is built from TRBV6-2 or TRBV6-3 and TRBJ2-6; TRBD1 matches at 9 bases. CDR1 is MNHEY and CDR2 is SVGEGT in the germline V gene. With V trimmed by 0 bases and J by 0 bases, 6 bases remained unmatched. This CDR3 region has 19 residues. CDR3 loop: CASSYSQQGARSGANVLTF. The CDR3 coding sequence is TGTGCCAGCAGTTACTCACAACAGGGGGCCCGCTCTGGGGCCAACGTCCTGACTTTC.

V and J are TRBV29-1 and TRBJ2-1; D possibly corresponds to TRBD1 (7 bases). This CDR3 has 14 amino acids. V lost 4 bases, J lost 10 bases, and 20 bases lay in between. CDR1 and CDR2 (germline): SQVTM, ANQGSEA. The CDR3 sequence: CSVASKNRGGEQFF. DNA for the CDR3: TGCAGCGTTGCCAGTAAAAACAGGGGAGGAGAGCAGTTCTTC.

The chain recombines TRBV19 with TRBJ1-1, with 7 bases aligning to TRBD1. The CDR3 loop spans 14 amino acids. The ends lost 1 base at V and 5 bases at J; junction bases unmatched: 4. The germline V gene has CDR1 LNHDA and CDR2 SQIVND (reference sequence). The chain's CDR3 is CASSIVPGGTEAFF. The CDR3 region has the DNA TGTGCCAGTAGTATAGTGCCAGGGGGGACTGAAGCTTTCTTT.

To note about this clone: This specimen includes other DNA sequences encoding the same CDR3. V gene TRBV9 combines with J gene TRBJ1-6; D might be TRBD1 (5 bases). The germline V gene encodes CDR1 SGDLS and CDR2 YYNGEE. The CDR3 extends over 15 amino acids. The V gene lost 4 bases and the J gene lost 1 base, with 9 bases spanning the gap. In DNA form, the CDR3 reads TGTGCCAGCAGCCCCCCAGGGTCCTATAATTCACCCCTCCACTTT. Its translation: CASSPPGSYNSPLHF.

This clone was picked up one time. The chain has TRBV3-1 (or the pseudogene TRBV3-2) and TRBJ1-1; weak D call: TRBD1 (6 bases). The CDR3 has 15 amino acids. CDR1 and CDR2 (germline): LGHDT, YNNKEL (reference sequence). The V end was cut by 0 bases, the J end by 7 bases, with 15 bases between. The CDR3 DNA is TGTGCCAGCAGCCAAGAGAGCAGGGGAGGGAGTGAAGCTTTCTTT. This sequence encodes CASSQESRGGSEAFF.